This is a list of T cell receptor beta chains from one sample in a study of T cells after yellow fever vaccination. TCRdb re-derived calls from the 5' RACE reads in MiXCR, one entry per CDR3 protein. The repertoire holds hundreds of thousands of distinct CDR3 sequences, with roughly 4.8% as singletons. The sequencing here drew on CD4+ T cells sorted from PBMCs, taken on the day of the yellow fever booster vaccination. These receptors all stem from a man between 18 and 35 years old who received the YFV17D yellow fever vaccine. Both conserved end residues are part of each CDR3. A D gene is named only where the DNA matches it firmly. Clone size is shown for a subset of rows, as once, few, many or a class of expanded clone.

cdr3_aa	cdr3_nt	j_call	d_call	cdr3_length	clone_size	v_call
CASSPLPHGDTQYF	TGCGCCAGCAGCCCACTCCCCCACGGGGATACGCAGTATTTT	TRBJ2-3	NA	14	NA	TRBV4-3
CSARTDRENEQFF	TGCAGTGCTAGGACGGACAGGGAAAATGAGCAGTTCTTC	TRBJ2-1	TRBD1	13	NA	TRBV20-1
CASSLDRGDYGYTF	TGTGCCAGCAGCTTGGACAGGGGCGACTATGGCTACACCTTC	TRBJ1-2	TRBD1	14	NA	TRBV7-2
CASRFTSRGTDTQYF	TGTGCCAGCAGATTCACTAGCAGAGGCACAGATACGCAGTATTTT	TRBJ2-3	NA	15	NA	TRBV6-5
CASSEQSGGQETQYF	TGTGCCAGCAGCGAGCAGTCGGGGGGCCAAGAGACCCAGTACTTC	TRBJ2-5	TRBD2	15	NA	TRBV6-4
CASRPHPLSTDTQYF	TGTGCCAGTAGACCTCACCCCCTGAGCACAGATACGCAGTATTTT	TRBJ2-3	NA	15	NA	TRBV19
CASSFLNTEAFF	TGTGCCAGCAGTTTCTTGAACACTGAAGCTTTCTTT	TRBJ1-1	NA	12	NA	TRBV2
CASSTRQGTDTQYF	TGCGCCAGCAGCACCCGACAGGGGACGGATACGCAGTATTTT	TRBJ2-3	TRBD1	14	many	TRBV5-1
CASSGLAGGDTQYF	TGTGCCAGCAGCGGACTAGCGGGGGGAGATACGCAGTATTTT	TRBJ2-3	TRBD2	14	few	TRBV5-6
CASRRGGGFSETQYF	TGTGCCAGCAGGAGAGGGGGGGGGTTCTCGGAGACCCAGTACTTC	TRBJ2-5	NA	15	many	TRBV6-5
CASSLQDRYTEAFF	TGTGCCAGCAGCCTACAGGACAGATACACTGAAGCTTTCTTT	TRBJ1-1	NA	14	few	TRBV5-4
CASSLEPTGLNEKLFF	TGCGCCAGCAGCCTCGAACCGACAGGATTAAATGAAAAACTGTTTTTT	TRBJ1-4	NA	16	NA	TRBV5-1
CASSTTGGEGTDTQYF	TGTGCCAGCTCTACGACAGGGGGCGAGGGCACAGATACGCAGTATTTT	TRBJ2-3	TRBD1	16	few	TRBV18
CASSFPGGPQPQHF	TGTGCCAGCAGCTTTCCCGGGGGCCCTCAGCCCCAGCATTTT	TRBJ1-5	NA	14	few	TRBV7-2
CASNGVTDTQYF	TGTGCCAGCAACGGGGTTACAGATACGCAGTATTTT	TRBJ2-3	NA	12	few	TRBV2
CASSQEDNSNQPQHF	TGCGCCAGCAGCCAAGAGGACAATAGCAATCAGCCCCAGCATTTT	TRBJ1-5	NA	15	NA	TRBV4-1
CASREVAGELFF	TGTGCCAGCAGGGAGGTAGCCGGGGAGCTGTTTTTT	TRBJ2-2	NA	12	many	TRBV2
CASSGQGADLGQPQHF	TGTGCCAGTAGTGGACAGGGGGCTGACTTAGGTCAGCCCCAGCATTTT	TRBJ1-5	TRBD1	16	few	TRBV19
CASSPGGGGLSTRQFF	TGTGCCAGCAGCCCGGGGGGCGGGGGGTTATCTACGAGGCAGTTCTTC	TRBJ2-1	TRBD2	16	NA	TRBV9
CASRTGGSGNTIYF	TGTGCCTCACGGACAGGGGGCAGTGGAAACACCATATATTTT	TRBJ1-3	TRBD1	14	few	TRBV30
CASSPGQGVDTQYF	TGTGCCAGCAGTCCCGGACAGGGGGTAGATACGCAGTATTTT	TRBJ2-3	TRBD1	14	NA	TRBV7-2
CASSQGRREEKLFF	TGCGCCAGCAGCCAAGGGCGCAGGGAAGAAAAACTGTTTTTT	TRBJ1-4	NA	14	few	TRBV4-1
CASSLLILNREAFF	TGTGCCAGCAGTTTATTAATCCTCAACCGCGAAGCTTTCTTT	TRBJ1-1	NA	14	many	TRBV12-3/TRBV12-4
CASSFKTGGEKLFF	TGTGCCAGCAGTTTCAAGACAGGCGGGGAAAAACTGTTTTTT	TRBJ1-4	NA	14	few	TRBV12-3/TRBV12-4
CASSLGGASNEQFF	TGTGCCAGCAGCCTGGGGGGGGCAAGTAATGAGCAGTTCTTC	TRBJ2-1	NA	14	many	TRBV28
CASSLTSGGELGELFF	TGTGCCAGCAGTCTAACTAGCGGGGGAGAGCTCGGGGAGCTGTTTTTT	TRBJ2-2	TRBD2	16	many	TRBV12-3/TRBV12-4
CSARDPRGGSTDTQYF	TGCAGTGCTAGAGACCCACGAGGGGGTTCCACAGATACGCAGTATTTT	TRBJ2-3	NA	16	few	TRBV20-1
CASSSPGFRGANVLTF	TGTGCCAGCAGTTCTCCGGGCTTCAGGGGGGCCAACGTCCTGACTTTC	TRBJ2-6	NA	16	many	TRBV12-3/TRBV12-4
CSASGGAEVSYNEQFF	TGCAGTGCTAGCGGGGGGGCGGAGGTCTCCTACAATGAGCAGTTCTTC	TRBJ2-1	TRBD2	16	NA	TRBV20-1
CASSRDGGSETQYF	TGTGCCAGCAGTCGTGACGGGGGCTCGGAGACCCAGTACTTC	TRBJ2-5	NA	14	NA	TRBV27
CASSLRRDEAFF	TGTGCCAGCAGCTTGAGGAGGGATGAAGCTTTCTTT	TRBJ1-1	NA	12	few	TRBV7-2
CASTPDRGGGYTF	TGTGCCAGCACCCCGGACAGGGGAGGTGGCTACACCTTC	TRBJ1-2	TRBD1	13	many	TRBV11-2
CASSYSARPSYEQYF	TGTGCCAGCAGTTACTCGGCCAGGCCCTCCTACGAGCAGTACTTC	TRBJ2-7	NA	15	few	TRBV6-5
CASSWDRQETQYF	TGTGCCAGCAGCTGGGACAGGCAAGAGACCCAGTACTTC	TRBJ2-5	TRBD1	13	NA	TRBV5-8
CASSPGGSGANVLTF	TGTGCCAGCAGCCCAGGGGGCTCTGGGGCCAACGTCCTGACTTTC	TRBJ2-6	TRBD1	15	many	TRBV6-2/TRBV6-3
CASSSGAGMETQYF	TGCGCCAGCAGCTCGGGGGCAGGGATGGAGACCCAGTACTTC	TRBJ2-5	NA	14	NA	TRBV5-1
CASSPTGAAVGNTIYF	TGTGCCAGCTCACCGACAGGGGCGGCGGTCGGAAACACCATATATTTT	TRBJ1-3	TRBD1	16	few	TRBV18
CAISQAYGAYEQYF	TGTGCCATCAGTCAGGCTTACGGGGCCTACGAGCAGTACTTC	TRBJ2-7	NA	14	once	TRBV10-3
CASTQQSYQPQHF	TGTGCCAGCACTCAACAGTCCTATCAGCCCCAGCATTTT	TRBJ1-5	NA	13	few	TRBV12-3/TRBV12-4
CASSTRKYSGGTTGELFF	TGTGCCAGCAGCACCCGAAAGTATAGCGGGGGGACCACCGGGGAGCTGTTTTTT	TRBJ2-2	TRBD2	18	many	TRBV9
CSARDAGAGGRYEQYF	TGCAGTGCTAGAGATGCGGGAGCGGGGGGTAGGTACGAGCAGTACTTC	TRBJ2-7	TRBD2	16	NA	TRBV20-1
CATSRLADTDTQYF	TGTGCCACCTCAAGACTAGCGGACACAGATACGCAGTATTTT	TRBJ2-3	TRBD2	14	many	TRBV24-1